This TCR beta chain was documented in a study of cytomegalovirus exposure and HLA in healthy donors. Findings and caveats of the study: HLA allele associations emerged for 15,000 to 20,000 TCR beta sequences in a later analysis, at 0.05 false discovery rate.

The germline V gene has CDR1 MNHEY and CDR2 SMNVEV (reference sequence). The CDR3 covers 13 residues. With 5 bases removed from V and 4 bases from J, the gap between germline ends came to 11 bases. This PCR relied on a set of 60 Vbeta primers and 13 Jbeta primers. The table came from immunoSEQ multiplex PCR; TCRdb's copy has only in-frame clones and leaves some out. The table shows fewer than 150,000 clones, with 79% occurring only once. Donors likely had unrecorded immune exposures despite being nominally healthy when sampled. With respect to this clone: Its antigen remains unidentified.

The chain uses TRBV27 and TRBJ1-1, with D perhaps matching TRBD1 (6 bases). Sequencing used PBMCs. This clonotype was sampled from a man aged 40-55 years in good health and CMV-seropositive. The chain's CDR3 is CASSTGFATEAFF. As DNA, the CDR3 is TGTGCCAGCAGTACAGGGTTTGCCACTGAAGCTTTCTTT.